This T cell receptor (beta chain) was recorded in a study of cytomegalovirus exposure and HLA in healthy donors. Broader study findings: The authors enumerated 150 to 200 TCR beta chains as linked to cytomegalovirus. In the roughly 120 validation repertoires, a later analysis found that first-cohort TCR clusters tended to co-occur. Reportedly, diagnosis of cytomegalovirus status by the classifier showed high specificity and sensitivity.

The CDR3 consists of 15 residues. With 8 bases removed from V and 0 bases from J, the gap between germline ends came to 14 bases. Germline V gene lookup returns CDR1 PRHDT and CDR2 FYEKMQ (reference sequence). In regard to this clone: Antigen unknown.

Here immunoSEQ multiplex PCR was the method, and the copy in TCRdb shows in-frame clones only, minus some. The sample has about 360,000 clones, 86% seen once; the top ten hold approximately 0.86%. The chain recombines TRBV13 with TRBJ1-3; D uncertain. This clonotype originated in a woman aged 18-29 years in good health and CMV-seronegative. Sequenced material: PBMCs. DNA for the CDR3: TGTGCCAGCCTCCGAATCCAAGCCTCTGGAAACACCATATATTTT. Translated, it gives CASLRIQASGNTIYF.